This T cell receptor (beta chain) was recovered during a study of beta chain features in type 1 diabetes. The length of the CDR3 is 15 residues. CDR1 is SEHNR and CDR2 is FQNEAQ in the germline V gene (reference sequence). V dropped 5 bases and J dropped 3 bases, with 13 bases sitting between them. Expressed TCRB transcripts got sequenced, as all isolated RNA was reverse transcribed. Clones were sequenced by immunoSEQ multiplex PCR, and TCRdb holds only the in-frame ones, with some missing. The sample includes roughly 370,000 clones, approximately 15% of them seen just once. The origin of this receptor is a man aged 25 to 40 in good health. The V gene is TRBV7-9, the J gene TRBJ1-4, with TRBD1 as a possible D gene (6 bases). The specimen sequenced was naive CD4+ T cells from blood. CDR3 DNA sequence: TGTGCCAGCAGCCCCAGGGGCTCGGCTAATGAAAAACTGTTTTTT. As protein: CASSPRGSANEKLFF.